The 26 T cell receptor beta chains below were found in one sample sequenced in a study of beta chain features in type 1 diabetes. The whole isolated RNA underwent reverse transcription, so sequencing captured expressed TCRB transcripts. Sequencing was performed with immunoSEQ multiplex PCR; in TCRdb, only in-frame clones are kept and a portion is missing. The sample lists just over 600,000 clones; roughly 15% were seen once. Material: naive CD4+ T cells from blood. These receptors originate from a man aged 18 to 30 in good health.

This clone was detected a few times. The V call is TRBV5-4, the J call TRBJ2-1, with 9 bases lining up with TRBD1. This CDR3 has 17 amino acids. V lost 4 bases to trimming and J lost 9 bases; unmatched junction nucleotides: 17. Germline-derived CDR1 and CDR2 are SGHNT and YYREEE (reference sequence). CDR3 in amino acids: CASSDPASQGARGEQFF. The CDR3 DNA is TGTGCCAGCAGCGATCCGGCATCACAGGGGGCGCGCGGTGAGCAGTTCTTC.

This clone was found a few times. The gene calls are TRBV7-6 and TRBJ2-3; 13 bases match TRBD2. V trimming: 5 bases; J trimming: 3 bases; junction bases outside the gene matches: 5. The CDR3 is 16 residues long. CDR1 and CDR2 from the germline V gene are SGHVS and FNYEAQ. CDR3 sequence: CASSLRTSGGTDTQYF. In DNA form, the CDR3 reads TGTGCCAGCAGCCTGCGGACTAGCGGGGGAACAGATACGCAGTATTTT.

J is TRBJ2-1 and V is TRBV19; 8 positions agree with TRBD2. V was pared by 9 bases and J by 1 base, with 5 bases of the junction left unmatched. Germline V gene data show CDR1 as LNHDA and CDR2 as SQIVND (reference sequence). CDR3 length equals 14 residues. CDR3 protein: CASKTSVSYNEQFF. CDR3 nucleotides: TGTGCCAGCAAGACTAGCGTGTCCTACAATGAGCAGTTCTTC.

This rearrangement joins TRBV27 to TRBJ2-2; D is possibly TRBD1 (5 bases). This CDR3 comprises 14 residues. Trimming took off 3 bases at V and 1 base at J, with 6 bases between the two ends. The germline gives CDR1 MNHEY, CDR2 SMNVEV (reference sequence). Here the CDR3 DNA reads TGTGCCAGCAGTTTTACAGGGAACACCGGGGAGCTGTTTTTT. Amino acids: CASSFTGNTGELFF.

The chain links TRBV5-1 to TRBJ1-4; D possibly corresponds to TRBD1 (5 bases). The germline CDR1 and CDR2 sequences are SGHRS and YFSETQ. Deletions cut 3 bases from V and 0 bases from J, with 9 bases between. CDR3 length equals 15 residues. This chain's CDR3 is CASSSSGATNEKLFF. The CDR3, as DNA: TGCGCCAGCAGCTCCTCGGGGGCAACTAATGAAAAACTGTTTTTT.

This clone was seen more than once but under ten times. The chain couples TRBV4-3 to TRBJ1-6; D not resolved. V shed 6 bases and J shed 9 bases, with 12 bases lying between them. The CDR3 consists of 13 residues. Germline V lookup: CDR1 LGHNA, CDR2 YSLEER. Here the CDR3 DNA reads TGCGCCAGCAGGCGAGGGTCGGGTTCACCCCTCCACTTT. This gives the protein CASRRGSGSPLHF.

A few counts support this clone. V usage is TRBV7-2 and J usage is TRBJ2-3, with D unresolved. This CDR3 contains 16 residues. Trimming removed 3 bases at V and 4 bases at J, with 17 bases between. CDR1 is SGHTA and CDR2 is FQGNSA in the germline V gene. The CDR3 DNA reads TGTGCCAGCAGCTTTATGGTGACCTCCCGGGCAGATACGCAGTATTTT. Translation gives CASSFMVTSRADTQYF.

This clone was seen only a few times. V usage is TRBV7-9 and J usage is TRBJ1-1; 7 bases agree with TRBD1. The CDR3 loop spans 14 amino acids. V dropped 3 bases and J dropped 7; count of bases not matched to a gene: 8. Germline-derived CDR1 and CDR2 are SEHNR and FQNEAQ (reference sequence). This chain's CDR3 is CASSLMGDSVEAFF. Written as DNA, the CDR3 is TGTGCCAGCAGCTTGATGGGGGACAGTGTTGAAGCTTTCTTT.

This clone showed up just a few times. The rearrangement joins TRBV19 to TRBJ1-2, with D possibly being TRBD1 (5 bases). CDR1 LNHDA and CDR2 SQIVND come from the germline V gene (reference sequence). The CDR3 is made up of 13 amino acids. Trimming cost V 3 bases and J 4 bases, with 9 bases left between them. CDR3 in amino acids: CASSIDRPYGYTF. CDR3 coding DNA: TGTGCCAGTAGTATTGACAGACCCTATGGCTACACCTTC.

This clone was detected only a few times. This chain uses TRBV5-6 with TRBJ2-7; D is tentatively TRBD1 or TRBD2 (5 bases each). Germline loops: CDR1 SGHDT, CDR2 YYEEEE. V was pared by 4 bases and J by 7 bases, with 18 bases between. CDR3 length: 14 residues. CDR3 sequence reads: CASSEGPRGWEQYF. The DNA of the CDR3 is TGTGCCAGCAGCGAGGGACCTAGAGGTTGGGAGCAGTACTTC.

The chain combines TRBV4-2 with TRBJ2-3; tentative D call: TRBD1 (6 bases). V lost 2 bases to trimming and J lost 4 bases, with 7 bases between them. Germline CDR1 is LGHNA and CDR2 is YNFKEQ. The CDR3 sequence is 13 residues long. CDR3 bases: TGTGCCAGCAGCCAACAGGGGTCAGATACGCAGTATTTT. As protein: CASSQQGSDTQYF.

This chain connects TRBV19 to TRBJ2-5; the match to TRBD2 covers 10 bases. CDR1 LNHDA and CDR2 SQIVND come from the germline V gene (reference sequence). The CDR3 is 15 amino acids. Unmatched junction bases numbered 4, after V lost 3 bases and J lost 3 bases. CDR3 DNA: TGTGCCAGTAGTATGCCGGGACTAGCGAAAGAGACCCAGTACTTC. Translation: CASSMPGLAKETQYF.

This clone was seen a few times. The J gene is TRBJ2-5, the V gene TRBV5-4; TRBD2 agrees at 8 bases. Per the germline V gene, CDR1 is SGHNT and CDR2 is YYREEE (reference sequence). J was trimmed by 2 bases and V by 1 base; bases with no gene match: 7. The length of the CDR3 is 16 residues. For the CDR3, the DNA is TGTGCCAGCAGCTTGATGGCGGGGGGTCGGCAAGAGACCCAGTACTTC. This codes for CASSLMAGGRQETQYF.

In this sample, this clone turned up a few times. At one end, the junction sequence differs from germline, possibly due to a read error. This rearrangement joins TRBV2 to TRBJ2-7; 8 bases agree with TRBD1. The CDR3 covers 11 residues. Germline loops: CDR1 SNHLY, CDR2 FYNNEI. CDR3 region: CASSEWARGPF. The DNA for the CDR3 is TGTGCCAGCAGTGAATGGGCCAGGGGGCCCTTC.

This chain links TRBV11-2 with TRBJ2-6; 7 bases are shared with TRBD2. This CDR3 spans 20 amino acids. CDR1 is SGHAT and CDR2 is FQNNGV in the germline V gene. V shed 0 bases, J shed 0 bases, and the junction held 11 bases outside the gene matches. The CDR3 reads CASSLDAGRGRYSGANVLTF. In nucleotides, the CDR3 is TGTGCCAGCAGCTTAGATGCGGGGAGGGGTCGATACTCTGGGGCCAACGTCCTGACTTTC.

J is TRBJ1-5 and V is TRBV5-6; D is ambiguous. The CDR3 covers 13 residues. Trimming took off 4 bases at V and 4 bases at J, with 9 bases between the two ends. Germline V gives CDR1 SGHDT, CDR2 YYEEEE. CDR3 in amino acids: CASSNGENQPQHF. The CDR3 DNA reads as TGTGCCAGCAGCAATGGGGAGAATCAGCCCCAGCATTTT.

The chain recombines TRBV30 with TRBJ2-5; D is undetermined. This CDR3 region has 13 residues. Trimming stripped 0 bases from V and 9 bases from J, with 14 bases between. The germline gives CDR1 GTSNPN, CDR2 SVGIG (reference sequence). CDR3 amino acids: CAWSVGWAQAQYF. CDR3 coding DNA: TGTGCCTGGAGTGTTGGCTGGGCCCAAGCCCAGTACTTC.

The V and J genes are TRBV6-5 and TRBJ1-2, with unresolved D. The CDR3 length is 15 residues. V lost 10 bases and J lost 5, with 23 bases in between. Germline lookup yields CDR1 MNHEY and CDR2 SVGAGI. The CDR3 is CAISPAPEHRYGYTF. The CDR3 DNA reads TGTGCCATCAGCCCCGCACCCGAACACAGATATGGCTACACCTTC.

Comment on this clone: The same CDR3 arises from other DNA sequences in this sample as well. In DNA, the CDR3 is TGTGCCAGCAGCCTCATGGGGCAGGGCGAGCAGTACTTC. It specifies CASSLMGQGEQYF. The rearrangement links TRBV7-2 to TRBJ2-7; tentative D call: TRBD1 (5 bases). The CDR3 is 13 amino acids. V shed 5 bases and J shed 6 bases, with 14 bases lying between them. Germline V gives CDR1 SGHTA, CDR2 FQGNSA. The full variable domain, with the rest looked up from reference TRBV7-2 and TRBJ2-7, is GAGVSQSPSNKVTEKGKDVELRCDPISGHTALYWYRQSLGQGLEFLIYFQGNSAPDKSGLPSDRFSAERTGGSVSTLTIQRTQQEDSAVYLCASSLMGQGEQYFGPGTRLTVT.

This clone was picked up a small number of times. The rearrangement joins TRBV4-2 to TRBJ1-3; 10 nucleotides align to TRBD1. From germline, CDR1 is LGHNA and CDR2 YNFKEQ. The length of the CDR3 is 16 residues. Trimming cost V 3 bases and J 2 bases; bases outside gene matches: 4. In DNA form, the CDR3 reads TGTGCCAGCAGCCACGGACAGGGGGTAACTGGAAACACCATATATTTT. This sequence encodes CASSHGQGVTGNTIYF.

The chain combines TRBV5-6 with TRBJ1-4, with TRBD1 matching over 8 bases. With 4 bases clipped from V and 2 bases from J, the junction kept 10 bases outside the gene matches. Germline assignment: CDR1 SGHDT and CDR2 YYEEEE. The CDR3 loop spans 17 amino acids. This chain's CDR3 is CASSLTGDPSTNEKLFF. The CDR3 coding sequence is TGTGCCAGCAGCCTGACAGGGGATCCGTCTACTAATGAAAAACTGTTTTTT.

This rearrangement joins TRBV5-1 to TRBJ2-5; D may be TRBD2 (5 bases). Looked up from germline, CDR1 is SGHRS and CDR2 is YFSETQ. This CDR3 is 12 amino acids long. Trimming left V 0 bases short and J 10 bases short, with 10 bases between. In nucleotides, the CDR3 is TGCGCCAGCAGCTTGGCTCCGGGAAACCAGTACTTC. Protein sequence: CASSLAPGNQYF.

This clone was seen only a few times. This chain links TRBV27 with TRBJ1-5; no reliable D call. The CDR3 runs 15 residues. Germline CDR1 is MNHEY and CDR2 is SMNVEV (reference sequence). Trimming took off 4 bases at V and 6 bases at J, with 16 bases between the two ends. CDR3 DNA: TGTGCCAGCAGTTCCCAAACGGGCCTTGGTCAGCCCCAGCATTTT. It is translated as CASSSQTGLGQPQHF.

This clone has more than one count but fewer than ten. The chain has TRBV2 and TRBJ1-1; D is undetermined. Germline CDR1 is SNHLY and CDR2 is FYNNEI. CDR3 size: 11 residues. V was cut by 6 bases and J by 1 base, with 3 bases left in between. In DNA form, the CDR3 reads TGTGCCAGCAGGTCGAACACTGAAGCTTTCTTT. Translating it yields CASRSNTEAFF. The variable domain in full, with the rest retrieved from reference TRBV2 and TRBJ1-1, is EPEVTQTPSHQVTQMGQEVILRCVPISNHLYFYWYRQILGQKVEFLVSFYNNEISEKSEIFDDQFSVERPDGSNFTLKIRSTKLEDSAMYFCASRSNTEAFFGQGTRLTVV.

This clone has just one count. The chain links TRBV6-6 to TRBJ1-1; D possibly corresponds to TRBD1 (6 bases). The CDR3 sequence is 16 residues long. Trimming removed 2 bases at V and 1 base at J, with 14 bases between. Germline assignment: CDR1 MNHNY and CDR2 SVGAGI (reference sequence). CDR3 coding DNA: TGTGCCAGCAGTTACGACGCAGGGGCGCGGAACACTGAAGCTTTCTTT. Translation: CASSYDAGARNTEAFF.

With regard to this clone: At one end the junction does not follow the germline gene, possibly because of a read error. The rearrangement links TRBV7-7 to TRBJ2-1; TRBD2 matches at 10 bases. The length of the CDR3 is 14 residues. Germline CDR1 reads SSHAT; CDR2 reads FNYEAQ (reference sequence). CDR3 nucleotides: TGTGCTAGCAGCTTAGCTAGCGGGGGCTATGAGCAGTTCTTC. Its translation is CASSLASGGYEQFF.